This TCR beta chain was observed in a study of long-term antiretroviral therapy in people with HIV. Study in general: First collections came about a decade before the 2015 immediate-ART recommendation.

This CDR3 is 13 amino acids long. V was pared by 5 bases and J by 3 bases, with 5 bases between. Germline V CDR1 and CDR2: LNHDA, SQIVND (reference sequence). It was in the United States that all participants with HIV were treated. On this clone: Its antigen is unknown.

Running of the v3.0 immunoSEQ assay took place at survey level. TCRdb's table, derived via immunoSEQ multiplex PCR, lists solely in-frame clones and lacks some. The data show 25,000 to 30,000 clones, with about 94% seen just once and 6.4% held by the top ten. Notes on the study in general: Controls showed broader CDR3 length ranges than did the HIV repertoires. Every time point showed a repertoire led by clones expanded before ART.

This specimen was unsorted PBMCs, taken approximately 6.3 years after starting antiretroviral therapy. The chain uses TRBV19 and TRBJ2-6, with unresolved D. The source is a woman aged 40 to 50 with HIV. The CDR3, as DNA: TGTGCCAGTAGTTTCGGTGGGGCCAACGTCCTGACTTTC. Translation gives CASSFGGANVLTF.